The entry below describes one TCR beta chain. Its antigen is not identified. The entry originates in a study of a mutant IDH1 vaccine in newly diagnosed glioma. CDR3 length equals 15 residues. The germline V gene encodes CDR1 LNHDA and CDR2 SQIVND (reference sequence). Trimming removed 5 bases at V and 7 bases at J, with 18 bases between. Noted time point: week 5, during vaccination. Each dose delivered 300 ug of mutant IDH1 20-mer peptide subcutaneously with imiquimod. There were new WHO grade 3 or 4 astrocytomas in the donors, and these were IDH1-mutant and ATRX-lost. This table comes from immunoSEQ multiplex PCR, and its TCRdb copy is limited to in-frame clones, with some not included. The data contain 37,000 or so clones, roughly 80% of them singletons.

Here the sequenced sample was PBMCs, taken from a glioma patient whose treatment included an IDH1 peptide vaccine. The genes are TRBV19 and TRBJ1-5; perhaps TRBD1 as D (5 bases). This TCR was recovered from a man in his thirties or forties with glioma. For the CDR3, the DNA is TGTGCCAGTAGTTCACGGGATACGGGGCCACAGCCCCAGCATTTT. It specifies CASSSRDTGPQPQHF.